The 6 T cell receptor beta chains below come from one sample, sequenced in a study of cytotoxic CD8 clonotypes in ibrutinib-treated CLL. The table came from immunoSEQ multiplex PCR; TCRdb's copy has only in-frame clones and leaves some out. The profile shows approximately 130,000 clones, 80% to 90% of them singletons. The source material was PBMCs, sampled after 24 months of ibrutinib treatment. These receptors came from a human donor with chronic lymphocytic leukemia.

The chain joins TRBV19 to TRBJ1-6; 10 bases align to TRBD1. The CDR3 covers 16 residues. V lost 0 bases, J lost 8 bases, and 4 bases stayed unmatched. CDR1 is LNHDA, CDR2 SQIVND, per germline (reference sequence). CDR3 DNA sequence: TGTGCCAGTAGTATAGATCCGGACAGGGGGTATTCACCCCTCCACTTT. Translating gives CASSIDPDRGYSPLHF. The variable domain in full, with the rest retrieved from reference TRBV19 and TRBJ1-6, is DGGITQSPKYLFRKEGQNVTLSCEQNLNHDAMYWYRQDPGQGLRLIYYSQIVNDFQKGDIAEGYSVSREKKESFPLTVTSAQKNPTAFYLCASSIDPDRGYSPLHFGNGTRLTVT.

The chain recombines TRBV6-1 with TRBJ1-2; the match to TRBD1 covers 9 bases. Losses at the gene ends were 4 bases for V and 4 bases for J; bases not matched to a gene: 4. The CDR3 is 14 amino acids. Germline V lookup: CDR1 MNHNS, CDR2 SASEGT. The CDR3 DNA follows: TGTGCCAGCAGTGGGGCGGACAGGGGCTATGGCTACACCTTC. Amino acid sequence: CASSGADRGYGYTF.

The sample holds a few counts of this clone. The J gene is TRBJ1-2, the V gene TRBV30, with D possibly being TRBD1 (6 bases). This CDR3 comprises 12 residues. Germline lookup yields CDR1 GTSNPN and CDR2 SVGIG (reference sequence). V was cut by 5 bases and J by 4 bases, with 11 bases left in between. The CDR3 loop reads CAWGDTAYGYTF. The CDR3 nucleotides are TGTGCCTGGGGGGACACGGCCTATGGCTACACCTTC.

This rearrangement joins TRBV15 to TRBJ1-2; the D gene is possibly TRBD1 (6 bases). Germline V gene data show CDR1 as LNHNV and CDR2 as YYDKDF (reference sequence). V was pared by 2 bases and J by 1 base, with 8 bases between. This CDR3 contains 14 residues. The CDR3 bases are TGTGCCACCAGCAGACAGGGGAATAACTATGGCTACACCTTC. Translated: CATSRQGNNYGYTF.

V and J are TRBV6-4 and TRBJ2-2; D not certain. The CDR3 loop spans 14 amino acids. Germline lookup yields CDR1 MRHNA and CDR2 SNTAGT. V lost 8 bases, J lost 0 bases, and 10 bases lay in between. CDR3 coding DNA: TGTGCCAGCGGACGGAATTCGAACACCGGGGAGCTGTTTTTT. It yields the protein CASGRNSNTGELFF.

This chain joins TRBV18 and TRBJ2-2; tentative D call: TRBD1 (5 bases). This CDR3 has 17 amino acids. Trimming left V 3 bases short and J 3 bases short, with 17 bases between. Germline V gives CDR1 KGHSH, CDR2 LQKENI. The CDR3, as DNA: TGTGCCAGCTCACCTCTCCCCGCGACAGCAGACACCGGGGAGCTGTTTTTT. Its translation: CASSPLPATADTGELFF.